The present entry profiles one T cell receptor (beta chain) with its context. Other nucleotide sequences in the sample specify the same CDR3. Germline V gene lookup returns CDR1 LGHNA and CDR2 YSLEER. With 3 bases clipped from V and 2 bases from J, the junction kept 1 base outside the gene matches. The CDR3 runs 15 residues. The source of the sample is a study of shared clonotypes between healthy human individuals. Sorted-subset replicate PCRs used approximately 190 ng of genomic DNA. This amount corresponded to 30,000 to 35,000 T cell genomes. This table comes from immunoSEQ multiplex PCR, and its TCRdb copy is limited to in-frame clones, with some not included. The sample has millions of clones; about 92% are singletons. Terminally differentiated effector memory CD45RA+ cells were excluded by CCR7 positive selection of CD45RO-negative cells.

The chain is built from TRBV4-3 and TRBJ1-5; 10 nucleotides agree with TRBD1. Sequenced input: naive CD8+ T cells from PBMCs. The receptor was derived from a young man in good health. Some clones in this sample may be carry-over from other donors' samples. The chain's CDR3 is CASSQGTGGNQPQHF. CDR3 bases: TGCGCCAGCAGCCAGGGGACAGGGGGCAATCAGCCCCAGCATTTT.